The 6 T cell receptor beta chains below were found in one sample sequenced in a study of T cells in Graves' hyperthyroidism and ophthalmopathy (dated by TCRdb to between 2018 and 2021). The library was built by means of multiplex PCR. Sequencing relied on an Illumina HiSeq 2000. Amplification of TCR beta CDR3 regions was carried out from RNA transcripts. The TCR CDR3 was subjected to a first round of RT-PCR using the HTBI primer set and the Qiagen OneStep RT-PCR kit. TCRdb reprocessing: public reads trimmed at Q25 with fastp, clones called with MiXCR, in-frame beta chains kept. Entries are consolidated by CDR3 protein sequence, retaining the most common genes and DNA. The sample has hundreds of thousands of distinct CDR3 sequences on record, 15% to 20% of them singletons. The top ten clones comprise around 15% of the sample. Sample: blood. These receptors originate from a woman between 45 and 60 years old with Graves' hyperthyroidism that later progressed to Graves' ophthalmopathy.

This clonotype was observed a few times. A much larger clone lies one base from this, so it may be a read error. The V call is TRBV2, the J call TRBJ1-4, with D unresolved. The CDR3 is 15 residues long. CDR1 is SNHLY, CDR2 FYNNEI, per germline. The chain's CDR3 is CASNREGSTNERLFF. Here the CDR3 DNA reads TGTGCCAGCAATAGGGAAGGCTCAACTAATGAAAGACTGTTTTTT.

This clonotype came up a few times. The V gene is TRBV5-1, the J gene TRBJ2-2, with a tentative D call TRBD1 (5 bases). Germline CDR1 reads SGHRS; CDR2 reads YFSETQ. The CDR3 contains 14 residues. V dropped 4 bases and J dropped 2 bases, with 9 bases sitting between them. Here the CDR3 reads CASSTGHNTGELFF. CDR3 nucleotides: TGCGCCAGCAGCACCGGACATAACACCGGGGAGCTGTTTTTT.

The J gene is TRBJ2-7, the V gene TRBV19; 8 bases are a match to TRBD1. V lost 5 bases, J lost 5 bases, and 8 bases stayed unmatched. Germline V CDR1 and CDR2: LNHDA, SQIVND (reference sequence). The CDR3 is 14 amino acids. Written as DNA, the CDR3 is TGTGCCAGTAGTCCGGGACAGGTATGGCACGAGCAGTACTTC. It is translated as CASSPGQVWHEQYF. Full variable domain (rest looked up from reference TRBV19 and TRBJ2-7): DGGITQSPKYLFRKEGQNVTLSCEQNLNHDAMYWYRQDPGQGLRLIYYSQIVNDFQKGDIAEGYSVSREKKESFPLTVTSAQKNPTAFYLCASSPGQVWHEQYFGPGTRLTVT.

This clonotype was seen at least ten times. The CDR3 nucleotides are TGTGCCAGCTCACCAACGGCAACTAGCACCGGGGAGCTGTTTTTT. Translating gives CASSPTATSTGELFF. The chain couples TRBV18 to TRBJ2-2, with D perhaps matching TRBD2 (5 bases). Germline assignment: CDR1 KGHSH and CDR2 LQKENI. The V gene lost 2 bases and the J gene lost 4 bases, with 11 bases spanning the gap. The CDR3 is 15 residues long.

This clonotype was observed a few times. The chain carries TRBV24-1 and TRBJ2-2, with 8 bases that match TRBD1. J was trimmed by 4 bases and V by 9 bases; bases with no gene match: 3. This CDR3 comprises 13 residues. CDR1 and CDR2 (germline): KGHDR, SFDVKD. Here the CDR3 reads CATADRVTGELFF. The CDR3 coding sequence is TGTGCCACCGCGGACAGGGTCACCGGGGAGCTGTTTTTT.

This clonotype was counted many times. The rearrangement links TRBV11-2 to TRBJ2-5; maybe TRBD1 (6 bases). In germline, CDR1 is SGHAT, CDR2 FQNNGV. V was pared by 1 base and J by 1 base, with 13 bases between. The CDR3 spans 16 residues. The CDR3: CASSLAGGQPQETQYF. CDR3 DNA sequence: TGTGCCAGCAGCTTAGCCGGAGGACAGCCCCAAGAGACCCAGTACTTC.